Following are 20 T cell receptor beta chains from one sample sequenced in a study of technical replicates of blood from a handful of donors. Profiled with immunoSEQ multiplex PCR; TCRdb holds only in-frame clones, not every one. This table has fewer than 85,000 clones, roughly 92% appearing once. Sequencing was done on a sample of T cells isolated from PBMCs. The receptors were gathered from a human donor in good health.

The V call is TRBV6-5, the J call TRBJ1-4, with D unclear. Deletions cut 5 bases from V and 8 bases from J, with 15 bases between. Germline CDR1 and CDR2: MNHEY and SVGAGI. The CDR3 contains 14 residues. DNA of the CDR3: TGTGCCAGCAGTGCACCGGGAGTTCCAGAAAAACTGTTTTTT. Its translation is CASSAPGVPEKLFF.

This chain joins TRBV11-3 and TRBJ2-5, with TRBD1 matching over 8 bases. The germline V gene has CDR1 SGHNT and CDR2 YENEEA. V lost 1 base to trimming and J lost 4 bases; unmatched junction nucleotides: 8. This CDR3 has 16 amino acids. Here the CDR3 reads CASSLVGQGGRETQYF. DNA for the CDR3: TGTGCCAGCAGCTTAGTTGGACAGGGTGGTAGAGAGACCCAGTACTTC.

In its sample, this clone was seen once. The chain has TRBV5-8 and TRBJ1-1; D possibly corresponds to TRBD1 (6 bases). The germline gives CDR1 SGHTS, CDR2 YDEGEE. V lost 4 bases, J lost 6 bases, and 13 bases lay in between. This CDR3 has 13 amino acids. The CDR3 reads CASSLSGDPEAFF. CDR3 nucleotides: TGTGCCAGCAGCCTGTCAGGGGACCCTGAAGCTTTCTTT.

CDR3 amino acids: CASSLQGVGNTIYF. CDR3 coding DNA: TGTGCCAGCAGCCTCCAAGGGGTGGGAAACACCATATATTTT. The chain employs TRBV5-4 and TRBJ1-3, with D perhaps TRBD1 (5 bases). CDR1 and CDR2 from the germline V gene are SGHNT and YYREEE (reference sequence). This CDR3 contains 14 residues. Trimming cost V 4 bases and J 4 bases, with 12 bases left between them.

V is TRBV9 and J is TRBJ2-3, with 8 bases aligning to TRBD2. Germline CDR1 reads SGDLS; CDR2 reads YYNGEE. V lost 4 bases and J lost 0; bases outside the gene matches: 7. CDR3 length equals 16 residues. The CDR3 is CASSSTSGGSTDTQYF. In DNA, the CDR3 is TGTGCCAGCAGCTCAACAAGCGGGGGAAGCACAGATACGCAGTATTTT.

The sample holds one count of this clone. The genes are TRBV7-8 and TRBJ2-1; 9 bases match TRBD2. The CDR3 has 12 residues. The ends lost 5 bases at V and 9 bases at J; junction bases unmatched: 2. Germline V gene data show CDR1 as SGHVS and CDR2 as FQNEAQ. CDR3 residues: CASSGTSPEQFF. CDR3 in DNA: TGTGCCAGCAGCGGGACTAGCCCTGAGCAGTTCTTC.

This rearrangement joins TRBV28 to TRBJ1-5, with D perhaps TRBD1 (5 bases). The CDR3 is 12 residues long. V was trimmed by 8 bases and J by 5 bases, leaving 10 bases between them. Per germline, CDR1 MDHEN and CDR2 SYDVKM. The CDR3 loop is CASVGGYQPQHF. The CDR3 DNA sequence: TGTGCCAGCGTGGGGGGGTATCAGCCCCAGCATTTT.

The V and J genes are TRBV27 and TRBJ1-2, with no clear D. The length of the CDR3 is 11 residues. CDR1 is MNHEY and CDR2 is SMNVEV in the germline V gene (reference sequence). V lost 8 bases and J lost 3, with 7 bases in between. In DNA, the CDR3 is TGTGCCAGCTCCTCTTACTATGGCTACACCTTC. Protein sequence: CASSSYYGYTF.

The chain joins TRBV7-9 to TRBJ1-2; no clear D. Germline V lookup: CDR1 SEHNR, CDR2 FQNEAQ (reference sequence). V lost 5 bases, J lost 2 bases, and 3 bases lay in between. The CDR3 is 11 residues long. The CDR3 loop reads CASSLNYGYTF. CDR3 coding DNA: TGTGCCAGCAGCCTGAACTATGGCTACACCTTC.

The chain carries TRBV19 and TRBJ2-3, with 7 nucleotides matching TRBD2. The CDR3 runs 18 residues. V was clipped by 3 bases and J by 7 bases; unmatched bases: 19. The germline V gene encodes CDR1 LNHDA and CDR2 SQIVND (reference sequence). CDR3 protein: CASSIFSFSAGDVHTQYF. The CDR3 coding sequence is TGTGCCAGTAGTATCTTCTCTTTTTCGGCGGGAGACGTGCATACGCAGTATTTT.

The V call is TRBV1, the J call TRBJ2-1; the listed D gene, TRBD2, was not tested against the DNA. TRBV1 is recorded as a pseudogene. There are 19 residues in the CDR3. The CDR3 loop reads CTSSQEPNQKLAGGNEQFF. Here the CDR3 DNA reads TGCACCAGCAGCCAAGAGCCGAATCAGAAGCTAGCGGGAGGTAATGAGCAGTTCTTC.

V is TRBV5-6 and J is TRBJ1-2; 10 bases align to TRBD1. CDR3 length: 16 amino acids. The ends lost 0 bases at V and 3 bases at J; junction bases unmatched: 5. Germline CDR1 is SGHDT and CDR2 is YYEEEE. CDR3 coding DNA: TGTGCCAGCAGCTTGGATCGGACAGGGGGTTACTATGGCTACACCTTC. Amino acids: CASSLDRTGGYYGYTF.

CDR3 nucleotides: TGTGCCAGCAGTGGACAGGGGGGCTTTAATGAAAAACTGTTTTTT. Protein: CASSGQGGFNEKLFF. The rearrangement joins TRBV25-1 to TRBJ1-4, with 9 bases fitting TRBD1. J lost 4 bases, V lost 4 bases, and 4 bases had no gene match. The CDR3 runs to 15 residues. From germline, CDR1 is MGHDK and CDR2 SYGVNS.

This sequence joins TRBV18 and TRBJ2-7, with TRBD2 matching 9 bases. The CDR3 is 14 amino acids. With V trimmed by 6 bases and J by 4 bases, 7 bases remained unmatched. Per germline, CDR1 KGHSH and CDR2 LQKENI. The chain's CDR3 is CASSRLAVVYEQYF. CDR3 DNA: TGTGCCAGCTCCCGACTAGCGGTGGTTTACGAGCAGTACTTC.

This rearrangement joins TRBV19 to TRBJ2-1, with D unclear. Trimming shortened V by 3 bases and J by 11 bases, and 11 bases separated the two germline ends. Germline V gene data show CDR1 as LNHDA and CDR2 as SQIVND (reference sequence). The CDR3 covers 12 residues. The chain's CDR3 is CASSIPYSQQFF. In DNA, the CDR3 is TGTGCCAGTAGTATCCCCTACAGCCAGCAGTTCTTC.

The chain is built from TRBV6-5 and TRBJ1-3; no reliable D call. CDR1 MNHEY and CDR2 SVGAGI come from the germline V gene. The CDR3 has 13 amino acids. V shed 0 bases and J shed 2 bases, with 2 bases lying between them. CDR3 sequence (DNA): TGTGCCAGCAGTTACTCCACTGGAAACACCATATATTTT. Translated, it gives CASSYSTGNTIYF.

The rearrangement joins TRBV10-3 to TRBJ1-2; 7 nucleotides agree with TRBD1. The CDR3 totals 12 residues. The junction had 6 bases not matched to a gene; V was cut back by 6 bases and J by 8 bases. Germline values: CDR1 ENHRY, CDR2 SYGVKD. The CDR3 bases are TGTGCCATCAGCCTAGACAGGGAGGGCTACACCTTC. Protein: CAISLDREGYTF.

The chain combines TRBV9 with TRBJ1-4; no definite D call. The V gene's germline CDR1 is SGDLS and CDR2 YYNGEE. Deletions cut 4 bases from V and 0 bases from J, with 13 bases between. CDR3 length: 16 residues. The CDR3 region has the DNA TGTGCCAGCAGCATAAGCCAAGTTGCAACTAATGAAAAACTGTTTTTT. It is translated as CASSISQVATNEKLFF.

The chain couples TRBV19 to TRBJ2-1; weak D call: TRBD1 (5 bases). This CDR3 is 12 amino acids long. V was cut by 2 bases and J by 10 bases, with 9 bases left in between. The germline V gene encodes CDR1 LNHDA and CDR2 SQIVND (reference sequence). This CDR3 is CASSIFRQEQFF. CDR3 bases: TGTGCCAGTAGTATATTCAGACAGGAGCAGTTCTTC.

A few counts support this clone. V is TRBV7-9 and J is TRBJ1-1, with D unresolved. The CDR3 is 13 amino acids. Germline assignment: CDR1 SEHNR and CDR2 FQNEAQ (reference sequence). The V end was cut by 4 bases, the J end by 1 base, with 7 bases between. CDR3 sequence: CASSSLANTEAFF. Here the CDR3 DNA reads TGTGCCAGCAGCTCCCTAGCGAACACTGAAGCTTTCTTT.